This section outlines one T cell receptor beta chain sequence together with its context. These data come from a study of CD8 T cells in Susac syndrome. Study-level information: Sequenced Susac syndrome patients included five or six with active disease and eight who were in remission.

Sequencing of TCR beta, carried out with a high-throughput approach, was applied to CD8+ and CD4+ T cells from the blood. The authors reverse transcribed roughly 0.5 to 1 ug RNA with random hexamers. TCRdb re-called the immunoSEQ multiplex PCR reads with MiXCR, one entry per CDR3 protein. Of some 110,000 distinct CDR3 sequences in the sample, approximately 96% were seen once. Trimming shortened V by 3 bases and J by 8 bases, and 14 bases separated the two germline ends. CDR3 length: 14 amino acids. The sequencing input was CD4+ T cells from PBMCs. The genes are TRBV12-3 or TRBV12-4 and TRBJ2-1; D is perhaps TRBD1 or TRBD2 (7 bases each). The sequence derives from a human donor with Susac syndrome. This CDR3 reads CASSLGGGRDEQFF. The CDR3 bases are TGTGCCAGCAGTTTGGGAGGGGGCAGGGATGAGCAGTTCTTC.